Presented here are 27 T cell receptor beta chains from one specimen sequenced in a study of T-cell reconstitution after alpha-beta-depleted transplantation in children. The TCRbeta library incorporated unique molecular identifiers. TCRdb used MiXCR to reprocess the PCR reads, holding one entry per CDR3 protein. The sample lists approximately 210,000 distinct CDR3 sequences; about a sixth were seen once. This specimen consisted of PBMCs, mostly from graft donor cells, obtained 360 days after TCRalphabeta/CD19-depleted stem cell transplant. These receptors were collected from a male patient under 10 years old who had a stem cell transplant for acute lymphoblastic leukemia, so the T cells may come from the graft donor.

This clonotype was observed a handful of times. The genes are TRBV29-1 and TRBJ2-7; D possibly corresponds to TRBD1 (5 bases). Germline values: CDR1 SQVTM, CDR2 ANQGSEA. V was trimmed by 4 bases and J by 6 bases, leaving 16 bases between them. This CDR3 has 13 amino acids. CDR3 protein: CSVAPGAAAEQYF. CDR3 DNA sequence: TGCAGCGTTGCGCCTGGGGCAGCCGCCGAGCAGTACTTC.

The V and J genes are TRBV7-2 and TRBJ2-2; D is unclear. Trimming stripped 1 base from V and 7 bases from J, with 13 bases between. The CDR3 covers 15 residues. The germline V gene has CDR1 SGHTA and CDR2 FQGNSA. For the CDR3, the DNA is TGTGCCAGCAGCTTAGATTCAGTTTGGGACGGGGAGCTGTTTTTT. It specifies CASSLDSVWDGELFF.

This clonotype has just a few counts. The chain links TRBV3-1 to TRBJ1-6, with D perhaps matching TRBD1 (6 bases). The germline CDR1 and CDR2 sequences are LGHDT and YNNKEL (reference sequence). The ends were cut back, 4 bases at V and 6 bases at J, with 10 bases in the middle. The CDR3 contains 14 residues. As DNA, the CDR3 is TGTGCCAGCAGCCCGGACAGTGTTAATTCACCCCTCCACTTT. The encoded protein is CASSPDSVNSPLHF.

This clonotype was counted only a few times. The chain carries TRBV7-3 and TRBJ2-5, with D perhaps being TRBD1 or TRBD2 (7 bases each). The germline V and J ends were trimmed by 4 bases and 5 bases, with 26 bases remaining between them. CDR1 and CDR2 from the germline V gene are SGHTA and FQGTGA. The CDR3 is made up of 18 amino acids. Here the CDR3 DNA reads TGTGCCAGCAGCTCCAGGGGGAGGGGGGGAGCGGTGAGGGAGACCCAGTACTTC. Encoded protein: CASSSRGRGGAVRETQYF.

The rearrangement uses TRBV14 and TRBJ2-5, with TRBD1 matching over 7 bases. The germline V gene encodes CDR1 SGHDN and CDR2 FVKESK. CDR3 length equals 15 residues. The V segment lost 2 bases and the J segment 4 bases; nucleotides outside the gene matches: 7. The CDR3 sequence is CASSQRDRIPETQYF. The CDR3 DNA reads as TGTGCCAGCAGCCAAAGGGACAGAATTCCAGAGACCCAGTACTTC.

This clonotype occurred a few times. The V and J genes are TRBV7-6 and TRBJ2-7; a possible D gene is TRBD2 (5 bases). The germline V gene has CDR1 SGHVS and CDR2 FNYEAQ. V gave up 4 bases and J gave up 1 base, with 8 bases separating them. The CDR3 runs to 13 residues. As DNA, the CDR3 is TGTGCCAGCAGCTACGGGATATCCTACGAGCAGTACTTC. Its protein product is CASSYGISYEQYF.

A single count supports this clonotype. The V gene is TRBV20-1, the J gene TRBJ2-2, with no clear D. V was clipped by 2 bases and J by 5 bases, with 15 bases between them. The CDR3 is 15 amino acids. Germline V CDR1 and CDR2: DFQATT, SNEGSKA (reference sequence). This CDR3 is CSARPGWEYTGELFF. DNA for the CDR3: TGCAGTGCTAGACCCGGTTGGGAATATACCGGGGAGCTGTTTTTT.

This clonotype was observed a handful of times. The gene calls are TRBV10-1 and TRBJ2-3; 8 nucleotides line up with TRBD2. Germline CDR1 is WNHNN and CDR2 is SYGVQD (reference sequence). J was trimmed by 6 bases and V by 0 bases; bases with no gene match: 5. CDR3 length: 15 residues. CDR3 DNA: TGCGCCAGCAGTGAGTCCGGGGGGGCTCGGGATACGCAGTATTTT. This sequence encodes CASSESGGARDTQYF.

V is TRBV29-1 and J is TRBJ2-1; D call uncertain. The CDR3 consists of 13 residues. Per germline, CDR1 SQVTM and CDR2 ANQGSEA. V was shortened by 5 bases and J by 2 bases, with 10 bases between the two germline ends. CDR3 protein: CSVLRATYNEQFF. Here the CDR3 DNA reads TGCAGCGTTTTACGGGCGACCTACAATGAGCAGTTCTTC.

This chain links TRBV7-2 with TRBJ1-6; D gene uncertain. The CDR3 contains 8 residues. Germline V gene data show CDR1 as SGHTA and CDR2 as FQGNSA. V lost 5 bases and J lost 13, with 0 bases in between. In DNA, the CDR3 is TGTGCCAGCAGCCCCCTCCACTTT. Its protein product is CASSPLHF.

The rearrangement links TRBV5-6 to TRBJ2-5; TRBD1 might be the D (6 bases). Germline lookup yields CDR1 SGHDT and CDR2 YYEEEE. This CDR3 contains 15 residues. Trimming stripped 0 bases from V and 1 base from J, with 10 bases between. This CDR3 reads CASSLAWTVQETQYF. CDR3 nucleotides: TGTGCCAGCAGCTTGGCCTGGACAGTCCAAGAGACCCAGTACTTC.

The gene calls are TRBV12-3 or TRBV12-4 and TRBJ2-1; the D call may be TRBD1 or TRBD2 (5 bases each). The CDR3 runs to 13 residues. CDR3 in DNA: TGTGCTATTAGGGGACGCAACGACAATGAGCAGTTCTTC. Translated, it gives CAIRGRNDNEQFF.

This clonotype was detected many times. The chain joins TRBV10-3 to TRBJ2-3; D unclear. Trimming left V 9 bases short and J 0 bases short, with 10 bases between. The CDR3 length is 13 residues. Germline CDR1 and CDR2: ENHRY and SYGVKD. Here the CDR3 DNA reads TGTGCCATTCGGGTTCCTAGCACAGATACGCAGTATTTT. Protein: CAIRVPSTDTQYF.

This rearrangement joins TRBV11-2 to TRBJ1-3, with a tentative D call TRBD1 (5 bases). The CDR3 runs to 16 residues. Trimming left V 5 bases short and J 0 bases short, with 14 bases between. Germline V CDR1 and CDR2: SGHAT, FQNNGV. CDR3 sequence (DNA): TGTGCCAGCAGCCTCGAAAGGACAAGCTCTGGAAACACCATATATTTT. Protein product: CASSLERTSSGNTIYF. Using reference TRBV11-2 and TRBJ1-3 for the parts outside the CDR3, the full variable domain is EAGVAQSPRYKIIEKRQSVAFWCNPISGHATLYWYQQILGQGPKLLIQFQNNGVVDDSQLPKDRFSAERLKGVDSTLKIQPAKLEDSAVYLCASSLERTSSGNTIYFGEGSWLTVV.

This clonotype was seen a few times. CDR3 nucleotide sequence: TGTGCCAGCAGGAGGAAGGGGCCCCGAAGCTCCTACAATGAGCAGTTCTTC. Encoded protein: CASRRKGPRSSYNEQFF. The chain links TRBV12-3 or TRBV12-4 to TRBJ2-1; D perhaps matches TRBD1 (5 bases). V was pared by 6 bases and J by 0 bases, with 18 bases between. The CDR3 is 17 residues long.

This rearrangement joins TRBV5-6 to TRBJ2-7; D is unresolved. The CDR3 is made up of 15 amino acids. Trimming pared 6 bases from V and 2 bases from J, leaving 18 bases between. The germline V gene encodes CDR1 SGHDT and CDR2 YYEEEE. The CDR3 sequence is CASNFRHDTTYEQYF. The CDR3 region has the DNA TGTGCCAGCAACTTCCGACACGATACTACCTACGAGCAGTACTTC.

This clonotype was seen at least ten times. This chain uses TRBV12-3 or TRBV12-4 with TRBJ2-7; tentatively, D is TRBD1 (5 bases). The CDR3 is 14 residues long. V lost 6 bases, J lost 3 bases, and 15 bases lay in between. The CDR3 bases are TGTGCCAGCAGGCCTGACAGCGCATACTACGAGCAGTACTTC. Encoded protein: CASRPDSAYYEQYF.

The genes are TRBV5-6 and TRBJ2-3, with 9 bases matching TRBD2. V lost 5 bases, J lost 1 base, and 2 bases stayed unmatched. Germline V gives CDR1 SGHDT, CDR2 YYEEEE. The CDR3 totals 14 residues. The CDR3 sequence: CASRVAGGTDTQYF. The CDR3 DNA sequence: TGTGCCAGCAGAGTAGCGGGGGGCACAGATACGCAGTATTTT.

The chain employs TRBV7-9 and TRBJ2-7; D not resolved. CDR3 length: 14 amino acids. The V end was cut by 1 base, the J end by 2 bases, with 9 bases between. Germline lookup yields CDR1 SEHNR and CDR2 FQNEAQ (reference sequence). The CDR3 DNA is TGTGCCAGCAGCTTAGGTCCAAGGACCTACGAGCAGTACTTC. This codes for CASSLGPRTYEQYF.

This clonotype was seen only a few times. The gene calls are TRBV7-2 and TRBJ2-3; no definite D call. The CDR3 sequence is 15 residues long. V dropped 5 bases and J dropped 2 bases, with 14 bases sitting between them. CDR1 is SGHTA and CDR2 is FQGNSA in the germline V gene. The CDR3 protein is CASSPPRVFTDTQYF. The CDR3 bases are TGTGCCAGCAGCCCGCCCCGGGTCTTCACAGATACGCAGTATTTT.

V and J are TRBV29-1 and TRBJ2-7; 12 nucleotides align to TRBD1. The CDR3 consists of 13 residues. Germline lookup yields CDR1 SQVTM and CDR2 ANQGSEA. The junction had 4 bases not matched to a gene; V was cut back by 6 bases and J by 4 bases. CDR3 nucleotides: TGCAGCGTCCGGGACAGGGGGCCATACGAGCAGTACTTC. Translation gives CSVRDRGPYEQYF.

V usage is TRBV30 and J usage is TRBJ2-2; D unresolved. Germline CDR1 GTSNPN, CDR2 SVGIG (reference sequence). The CDR3 covers 15 residues. The V end was cut by 1 base, the J end by 4 bases, with 13 bases between. The chain's CDR3 is CAWSGTLGSTGELFF. The CDR3 DNA reads TGTGCCTGGAGTGGTACCCTTGGCAGCACCGGGGAGCTGTTTTTT.

The rearrangement links TRBV7-6 to TRBJ2-1; 11 bases line up with TRBD2. J lost 6 bases, V lost 5 bases, and 6 bases had no gene match. The V gene's germline CDR1 is SGHVS and CDR2 FNYEAQ. The CDR3 loop spans 15 amino acids. The CDR3 spells CASSLLAGEINEQFF. In nucleotides, the CDR3 is TGTGCCAGCAGCCTACTAGCGGGGGAGATCAATGAGCAGTTCTTC.

The chain uses TRBV5-1 and TRBJ2-7; 9 bases line up with TRBD1. V gave up 6 bases and J gave up 3 bases; unmatched junction bases: 7. The CDR3 runs to 14 residues. Germline CDR1 reads SGHRS; CDR2 reads YFSETQ. The CDR3 nucleotides read TGCGCCAGCACTCAGGGGGGACAGGGCTACGAGCAGTACTTC. Encoded protein: CASTQGGQGYEQYF.

There are a few counts of this clonotype. This chain joins TRBV15 and TRBJ2-5; TRBD2 matches 11 bases. Germline V CDR1 and CDR2: LNHNV, YYDKDF (reference sequence). There are 17 residues in the CDR3. J was trimmed by 2 bases and V by 1 base; bases with no gene match: 6. CDR3 region: CATSRALGLAGQETQYF. The CDR3 bases are TGTGCCACCAGCAGAGCCTTAGGACTAGCGGGTCAAGAGACCCAGTACTTC.

This sequence joins TRBV28 and TRBJ2-3, with a weak D call TRBD2 (5 bases). The CDR3 sequence is 14 residues long. The germline V gene has CDR1 MDHEN and CDR2 SYDVKM. The V end was cut by 8 bases, the J end by 0 bases, with 12 bases between. CDR3 region: CASGSSPSTDTQYF. DNA of the CDR3: TGTGCCAGCGGGAGCAGCCCTAGCACAGATACGCAGTATTTT.

CDR3 amino acids: CASSRGRSNQETQYF. The DNA for the CDR3 is TGTGCCAGCTCACGAGGCAGGTCAAACCAAGAGACCCAGTACTTC. The chain recombines TRBV18 with TRBJ2-5; unclear D gene. Per germline, CDR1 KGHSH and CDR2 LQKENI. The CDR3 is 15 amino acids. V dropped 4 bases and J dropped 0 bases, with 12 bases sitting between them.